These T cell receptor beta chains were read from a single sample in a study of graft-versus-host responses after intestinal transplantation. The table came from immunoSEQ multiplex PCR; TCRdb's copy has only in-frame clones and leaves some out. This sample has under 100,000 clones; over 75% occur once, and the top ten carry more than 15%. Sequences were derived from PBMCs, sampled just under 460 days after intestinal transplant. Receptors were obtained from a human patient who received an intestinal transplant, so some T cells may come from the graft donor. CDR3s include the opening cysteine and the closing phenylalanine or tryptophan. The D gene is left open where the match is weak. The listing skips clone size in some rows; elsewhere it reads once, few, many or a size class.

. . TRBJ2-3 TRBV7-7 TGTGCTAGCAGCCCAACTAGCACAGATACGCAGTATTTT CASSPTSTDTQYF
. . TRBJ2-7 TRBV7-9 TGTGCCAGCAGTTCCTCATCCGAGCAGTACTTC CASSSSSEQYF
. . TRBJ1-4 TRBV15 TGTGCCACCGTTCGGGGCGCTAATGAAAAACTGTTTTTT CATVRGANEKLFF
. . TRBJ2-2 TRBV29-1 TGCAGCGTTTACAGGGTTACAGGGGGGGAGCTGTTTTTT CSVYRVTGGELFF
few . TRBJ1-3 TRBV6-6 TGTGCCAGCAGTTACGGCAACACCATATATTTT CASSYGNTIYF
. . TRBJ1-1 TRBV29-1 TGCAGCGTCCCAACACTGGAAGGGGAAGCTTTCTTT CSVPTLEGEAFF
. . TRBJ1-2 TRBV7-3 TGTGCCAGCAGCTTGGACGCAAGCTATGGCTACACCTTC CASSLDASYGYTF
. TRBD2 TRBJ2-3 TRBV5-6 TGTGCCAGCAGCCGGGGGGACTTTGGCCCTAGCACAGATACGCAGTATTTT CASSRGDFGPSTDTQYF
. TRBD1 TRBJ1-5 TRBV5-6 TGTGCCAGCCGACTATACGACAGGGTAGACCAGCCCCAGCATTTT CASRLYDRVDQPQHF
. . TRBJ1-4 TRBV7-4 TGTGCCAGCACCCCCGTGGGGGAGGCTAATGAAAAACTGTTTTTT CASTPVGEANEKLFF
. . TRBJ1-5 TRBV2 TGTGCCAGCAGTGTGGGTCAGGGGAGACAGCCCCAGCATTTT CASSVGQGRQPQHF
. . TRBJ1-5 TRBV4-2 TGTGCCAGCAGCCATAGCAACGGGGTTCATCAGCCCCAGCATTTT CASSHSNGVHQPQHF
. . TRBJ1-6 TRBV7-3 TGTGCCAGCAGCTTAACGACGGACTCACCCCTCCACTTT CASSLTTDSPLHF
. . TRBJ1-3 TRBV11-2 TGTGCCAGCAGCTTAGGGTCATGGGCCTCTGGAAACACCATATATTTT CASSLGSWASGNTIYF
. . TRBJ1-4 TRBV5-1 TGCGCCAGCAGGGAGGCAACTAATGAAAAACTGTTTTTT CASREATNEKLFF
. . TRBJ1-2 TRBV6-6 TGTGCCAGCAGTCCACCGGGGGGAGGCTACACCTTC CASSPPGGGYTF
. TRBD2 TRBJ2-5 TRBV19 TGTGCCAGTAGTATAATGATAGCGGGGGGGCGGGAGACCCAGTACTTC CASSIMIAGGRETQYF
. . TRBJ2-7 TRBV5-1 TGCGCCAGCAGCTTGGGGCTCCCGAGCTCCTACGAGCAGTACTTC CASSLGLPSSYEQYF
. TRBD1 TRBJ2-7 TRBV7-2 TGTGCCAGCAGCTTAGATACAGGGGACTACGAGCAGTACTTC CASSLDTGDYEQYF
. TRBD1 TRBJ2-7 TRBV29-1 TGCAGCGTTGAAGAGGACAGGGAACACGAGCAGTACTTC CSVEEDREHEQYF
few . TRBJ2-5 TRBV2 TGTGCCAGCATCAGACAGCAGACCCAGTACTTC CASIRQQTQYF
. . TRBJ1-3 TRBV18 TGTGCCAGCTCCCGGACGGACTCTGGAAACACCATATATTTT CASSRTDSGNTIYF
. . TRBJ1-4 TRBV2 TGTGCCAGCATGGGCTTCAGGGAAAAACTGTTTTTT CASMGFREKLFF
. TRBD1 TRBJ1-5 TRBV27 TGTGCCAGCAGTTCCCAGGGGGGAAATCAGCCCCAGCATTTT CASSSQGGNQPQHF
. TRBD2 TRBJ2-7 TRBV27 TGTGCCGTCAGCCCGACTAGCGGGGGGACCAGCTCCTACGAGCAGTACTTC CAVSPTSGGTSSYEQYF
few TRBD1 TRBJ1-5 TRBV6-6 TGTGCCAGCAGTTACGCCACCCGGACAGGGGATCAGCCCCAGCATTTT CASSYATRTGDQPQHF
. . TRBJ2-2 TRBV5-4 TGTGCCAGCAGCTTGGACCCCAAGAACCCCGGGGAGCTGTTTTTT CASSLDPKNPGELFF
once TRBD1 TRBJ1-2 TRBV7-8 TGTGCCAGCAGCCTACACCAATACAGGGGTGGGCTCTATGGCTACACCTTC CASSLHQYRGGLYGYTF
. TRBD1 TRBJ1-5 TRBV19 TGTGCCAGTAGTGTAACCGGGACAGGGAGTTTGCAGCCCCAGCATTTT CASSVTGTGSLQPQHF
. . TRBJ1-2 TRBV6-5 TGTGCCAGCAGTTACAGTGGGAGCTATGGCTACACCTTC CASSYSGSYGYTF
. TRBD2 TRBJ2-1 TRBV7-3 TGTGCCAGCAGCCCCAGCGGGGCCAGCTCCTACAATGAGCAGTTCTTC CASSPSGASSYNEQFF
. . TRBJ2-7 TRBV19 TGTGCCACTAAGGGGTTGGCCTACGAGCAGTACTTC CATKGLAYEQYF
. . TRBJ1-1 TRBV29-1 TGCAGCGCCCGACGAAACACTGAAGCTTTCTTT CSARRNTEAFF
. . TRBJ2-5 TRBV9 TGTGCCAGCAGCGTAGAGGGGGGGCGTTGGGAGACCCAGTACTTC CASSVEGGRWETQYF
once TRBD2 TRBJ2-2 TRBV11-2 TGTGCCAGCAGCTTTGGTAGCGGGGGCCCAAACACCGGGGAGCTGTTTTTT CASSFGSGGPNTGELFF
. TRBD1 TRBJ1-2 TRBV18 TGTGCCAGCTCACTTACAGGGGATCCTGACTATGGCTACACCTTC CASSLTGDPDYGYTF
. TRBD1 TRBJ1-6 TRBV9 TGTGCCAGCAGCCCGCGGACAGGTGGGAATTCACCCCTCCACTTT CASSPRTGGNSPLHF
once TRBD1 TRBJ2-2 TRBV18 TGTGCCAGCTCACCACCTACACAGGGGAGAATCGGGGAGCTGTTTTTT CASSPPTQGRIGELFF
. . TRBJ1-1 TRBV4-1 TGCGCCAGCAGCCAAGATTGGCGAGGGCGAGCTTTCTTT CASSQDWRGRAFF
. . TRBJ2-5 TRBV2 TGTGCCAGCTTGGTGGGGGATGAGACCCAGTACTTC CASLVGDETQYF
. . TRBJ2-5 TRBV7-8 TGTGCCAGCAGCTTACGGGGCGAGACCCAGTACTTC CASSLRGETQYF
. . TRBJ2-6 TRBV9 TGTGCCAGCAGCACTTCGGGAGGGGGCGATCTGAGAGGGGCCAACGTCCTGACTTTC CASSTSGGGDLRGANVLTF
. TRBD1 TRBJ2-1 TRBV13 TGTGCCAGCAGCCTGGGACAGGAGTATACCATGTACAATGAGCAGTTCTTC CASSLGQEYTMYNEQFF
. . TRBJ1-2 TRBV5-4 TGTGCCAGCAGCCCTACAGGGTTGGCTAACTATGGCTACACCTTC CASSPTGLANYGYTF
. . TRBJ1-2 TRBV9 TGTGCCAGCAGCCCCCCCACAGGGTGGGGGTATGGCTACACCTTC CASSPPTGWGYGYTF
few TRBD2 TRBJ2-3 TRBV6-4 TGTGCCAGCAGTGACGGGACTAGCGGGGGGGATACGCAGTATTTT CASSDGTSGGDTQYF
once . TRBJ1-1 TRBV4-1 TGCGCCAGCAGCCACGGCCCCGGGACAATGAACACTAAAGCTTTCTTT CASSHGPGTMNTKAFF
. . TRBJ1-2 TRBV4-1 TGCGCCAGCAGCCAAGAAGGTGGCGGGGGCCCTAACTATGGCTACACCTTC CASSQEGGGGPNYGYTF
. . TRBJ2-2 TRBV19 TGTGCCGGGCGACGGGGACCGAACACCGGGGAGCTGTTTTTT CAGRRGPNTGELFF
. . TRBJ1-1 TRBV6-5 TGTGCCAGCAGCCTACCTGGGCACAACACTGAAGCTTTCTTT CASSLPGHNTEAFF
. TRBD1 TRBJ1-5 TRBV7-8 TGTGCCAGCAGCTTAGCCAGGACAGGTAGCAATCAGCCCCAGCATTTT CASSLARTGSNQPQHF